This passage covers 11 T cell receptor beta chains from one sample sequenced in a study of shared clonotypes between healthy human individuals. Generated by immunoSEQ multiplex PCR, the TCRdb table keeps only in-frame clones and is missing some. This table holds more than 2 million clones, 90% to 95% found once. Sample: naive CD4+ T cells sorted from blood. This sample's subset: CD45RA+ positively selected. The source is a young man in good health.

CDR3: CASSPGSGGEETQYF. CDR3 nucleotide sequence: TGTGCCAGCAGCCCCGGAAGCGGGGGGGAAGAGACCCAGTACTTC. The rearrangement links TRBV7-9 to TRBJ2-5; 10 positions match TRBD2. Germline CDR1 reads SEHNR; CDR2 reads FQNEAQ (reference sequence). V dropped 5 bases and J dropped 3; count of bases not matched to a gene: 6. The CDR3 is 15 residues long. The whole variable domain, filled in from reference TRBV7-9 and TRBJ2-5, reads DTGVSQNPRHKITKRGQNVTFRCDPISEHNRLYWYRQTLGQGPEFLTYFQNEAQLEKSRLLSDRFSAERPKGSFSTLEIQRTEQGDSAMYLCASSPGSGGEETQYFGPGTRLLVL.

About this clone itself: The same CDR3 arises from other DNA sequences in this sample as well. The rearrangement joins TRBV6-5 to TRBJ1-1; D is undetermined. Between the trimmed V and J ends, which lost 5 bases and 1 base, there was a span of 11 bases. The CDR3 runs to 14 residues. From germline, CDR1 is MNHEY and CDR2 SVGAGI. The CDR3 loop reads CASSTRTGNTEAFF. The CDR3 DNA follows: TGTGCCAGCAGTACGAGGACGGGGAACACTGAAGCTTTCTTT.

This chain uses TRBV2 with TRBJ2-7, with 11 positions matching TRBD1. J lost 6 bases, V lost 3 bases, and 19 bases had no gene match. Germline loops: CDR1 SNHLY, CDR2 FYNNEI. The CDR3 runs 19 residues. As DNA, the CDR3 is TGTGCCAGCAGTGATCGAGGACAGGGGGCTTTAGGACGTCGGGGCGAGCAGTACTTC. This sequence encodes CASSDRGQGALGRRGEQYF.

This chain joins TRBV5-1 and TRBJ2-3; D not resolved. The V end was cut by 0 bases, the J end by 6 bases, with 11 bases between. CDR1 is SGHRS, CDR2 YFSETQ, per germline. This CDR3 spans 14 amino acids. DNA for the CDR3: TGCGCCAGCAGCTTGGAAGGGTCCGGGGATACGCAGTATTTT. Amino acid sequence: CASSLEGSGDTQYF.

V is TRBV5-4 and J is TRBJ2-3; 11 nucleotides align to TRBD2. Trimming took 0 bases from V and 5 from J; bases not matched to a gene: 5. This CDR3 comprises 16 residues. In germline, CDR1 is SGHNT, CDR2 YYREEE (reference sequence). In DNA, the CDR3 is TGTGCCAGCAGCTTGGATGTAGCGGGAGGGGGAGATACGCAGTATTTT. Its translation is CASSLDVAGGGDTQYF.

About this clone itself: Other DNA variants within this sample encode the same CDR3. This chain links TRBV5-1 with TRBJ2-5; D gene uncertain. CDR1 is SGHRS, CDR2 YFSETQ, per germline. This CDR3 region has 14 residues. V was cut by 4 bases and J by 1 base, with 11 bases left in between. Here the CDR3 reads CASSPPGGQETQYF. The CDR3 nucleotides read TGCGCCAGCAGCCCCCCGGGCGGCCAAGAGACCCAGTACTTC.

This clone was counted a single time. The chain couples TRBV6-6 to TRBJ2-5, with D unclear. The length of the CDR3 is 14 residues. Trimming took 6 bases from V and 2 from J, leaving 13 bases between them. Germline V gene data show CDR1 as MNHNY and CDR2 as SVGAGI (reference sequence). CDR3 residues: CASSKGLEQETQYF. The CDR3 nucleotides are TGTGCCAGCAGCAAAGGCCTCGAACAAGAGACCCAGTACTTC.

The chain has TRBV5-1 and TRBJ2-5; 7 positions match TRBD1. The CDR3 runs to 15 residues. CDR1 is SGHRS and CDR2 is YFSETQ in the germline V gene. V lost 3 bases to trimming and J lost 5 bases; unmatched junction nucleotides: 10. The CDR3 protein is CASSSGQEQGETQYF. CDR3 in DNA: TGCGCCAGCAGCTCCGGACAGGAACAAGGGGAGACCCAGTACTTC.

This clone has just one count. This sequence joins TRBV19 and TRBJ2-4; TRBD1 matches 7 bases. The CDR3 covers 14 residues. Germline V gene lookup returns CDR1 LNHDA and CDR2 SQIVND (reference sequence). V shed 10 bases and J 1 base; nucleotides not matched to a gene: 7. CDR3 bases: TGTGCCACCGAGACAGGGCGGGCCAAAAACATTCAGTACTTC. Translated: CATETGRAKNIQYF.

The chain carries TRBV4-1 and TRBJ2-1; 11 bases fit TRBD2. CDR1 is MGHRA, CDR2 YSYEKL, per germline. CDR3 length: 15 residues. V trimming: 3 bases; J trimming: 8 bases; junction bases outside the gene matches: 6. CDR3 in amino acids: CASSQPGLAAHEQFF. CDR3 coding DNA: TGCGCCAGCAGCCAGCCGGGACTAGCGGCCCATGAGCAGTTCTTC.

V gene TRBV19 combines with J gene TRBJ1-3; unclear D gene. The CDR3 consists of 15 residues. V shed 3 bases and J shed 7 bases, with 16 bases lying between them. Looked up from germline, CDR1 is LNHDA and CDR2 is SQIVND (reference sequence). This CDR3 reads CASSIDEGVWNTIYF. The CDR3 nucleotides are TGTGCCAGTAGTATCGACGAGGGAGTCTGGAACACCATATATTTT.